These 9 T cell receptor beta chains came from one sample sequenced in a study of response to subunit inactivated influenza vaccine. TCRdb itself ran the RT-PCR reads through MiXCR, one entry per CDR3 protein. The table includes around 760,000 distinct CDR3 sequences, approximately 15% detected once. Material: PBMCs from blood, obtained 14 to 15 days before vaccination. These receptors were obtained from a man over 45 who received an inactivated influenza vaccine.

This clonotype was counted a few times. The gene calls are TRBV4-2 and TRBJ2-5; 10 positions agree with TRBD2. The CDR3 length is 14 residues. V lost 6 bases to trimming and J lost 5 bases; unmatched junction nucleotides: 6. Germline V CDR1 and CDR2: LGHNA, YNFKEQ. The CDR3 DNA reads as TGTGCCAGCAGTCTAGCGGGGGCGGGGGAGACCCAGTACTTC. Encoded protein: CASSLAGAGETQYF.

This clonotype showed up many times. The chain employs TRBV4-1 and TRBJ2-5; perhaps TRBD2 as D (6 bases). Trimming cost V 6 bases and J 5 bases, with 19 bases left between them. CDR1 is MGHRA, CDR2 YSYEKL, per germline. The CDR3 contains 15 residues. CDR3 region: CASSLLVASAETQYF. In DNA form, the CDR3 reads TGCGCCAGCAGTCTTCTCGTGGCTAGCGCCGAGACCCAGTACTTC.

Written as DNA, the CDR3 is TGCGCCAGCAGCCAAGATCCCGCGACTGGAGGGAAGGGTGAAAAACTGTTTTTT. Translating it yields CASSQDPATGGKGEKLFF. This chain joins TRBV4-3 and TRBJ1-4; D gene unclear. The germline V gene encodes CDR1 LGHNA and CDR2 YSLEER. The V end lost 0 bases, the J end lost 7 bases, and 21 bases lay between the germline ends. The CDR3 is 18 residues long.

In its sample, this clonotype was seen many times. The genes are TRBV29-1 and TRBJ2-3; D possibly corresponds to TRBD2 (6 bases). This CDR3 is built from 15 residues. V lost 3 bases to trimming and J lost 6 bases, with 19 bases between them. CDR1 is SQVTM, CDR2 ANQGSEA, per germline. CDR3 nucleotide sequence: TGCAGCGTTGATCTCGGGGACTCAGGTAGTGATACGCAGTATTTT. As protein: CSVDLGDSGSDTQYF.

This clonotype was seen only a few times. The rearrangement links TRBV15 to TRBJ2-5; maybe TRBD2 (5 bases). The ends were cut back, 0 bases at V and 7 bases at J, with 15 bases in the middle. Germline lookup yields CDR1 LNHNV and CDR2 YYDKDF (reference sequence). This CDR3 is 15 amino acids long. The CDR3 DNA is TGTGCCACCAGCAGAGATCTCAGCGGCTCTTTGACCCAGTACTTC. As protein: CATSRDLSGSLTQYF. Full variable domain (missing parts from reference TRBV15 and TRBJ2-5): DAMVIQNPRYQVTQFGKPVTLSCSQTLNHNVMYWYQQKSSQAPKLLFHYYDKDFNNEADTPDNFQSRRPNTSFCFLDIRSPGLGDTAMYLCATSRDLSGSLTQYFGPGTRLLVL.

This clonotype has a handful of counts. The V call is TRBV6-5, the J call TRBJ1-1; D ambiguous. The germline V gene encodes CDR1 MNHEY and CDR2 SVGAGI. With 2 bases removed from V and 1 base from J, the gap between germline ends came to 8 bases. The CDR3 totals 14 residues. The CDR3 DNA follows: TGTGCCAGCAGTTACATGGGTTCGAACACTGAAGCTTTCTTT. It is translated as CASSYMGSNTEAFF.

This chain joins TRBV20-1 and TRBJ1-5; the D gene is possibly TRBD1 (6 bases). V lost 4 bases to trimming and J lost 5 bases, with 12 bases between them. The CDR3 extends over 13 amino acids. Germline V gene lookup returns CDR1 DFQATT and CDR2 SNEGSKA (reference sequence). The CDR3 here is CSAIEGVDQPQHF. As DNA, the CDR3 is TGCAGTGCTATCGAGGGGGTGGATCAGCCCCAGCATTTT.

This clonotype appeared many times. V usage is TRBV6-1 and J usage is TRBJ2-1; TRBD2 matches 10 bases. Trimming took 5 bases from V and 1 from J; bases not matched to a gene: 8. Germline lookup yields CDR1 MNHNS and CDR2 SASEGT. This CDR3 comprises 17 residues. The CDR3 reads CASSHGLAVTSYNEQFF. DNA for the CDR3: TGTGCCAGCAGTCATGGACTAGCGGTTACATCCTACAATGAGCAGTTCTTC.

The CDR3 nucleotides read TGTGCCAGCAGCTCAACGGGACCTACGCAGTATTTT. Translated: CASSSTGPTQYF. The chain is built from TRBV11-3 and TRBJ2-3; D may correspond to TRBD1 or TRBD2 (5 bases each). The CDR3 sequence is 12 residues long. Trimming pared 4 bases from V and 8 bases from J, leaving 10 bases between. Germline assignment: CDR1 SGHNT and CDR2 YENEEA.